This TCR beta chain was recovered during a study of cytomegalovirus exposure and HLA in healthy donors. Study-level findings and limits: Earlier results showed most TCR beta V segments being productive about 87% or about 30% of the time. Some segments of the V type, notably TRBV6-2 and TRBV6-3, were excluded as indistinguishable.

V was clipped by 1 base and J by 0 bases, with 15 bases between them. Per germline, CDR1 SGHTA and CDR2 FQGTGA. This CDR3 is 17 amino acids long. With regard to this clone: The antigen remains unidentified.

The PCR was carried out with 60 Vbeta primers and 13 Jbeta primers. Libraries were prepared by immunoSEQ multiplex PCR; TCRdb keeps only in-frame clonotypes and omits some of them. The profile shows roughly 130,000 clones, around 85% of them singletons. This receptor was obtained from a boy younger than 18 in good health and CMV-seronegative. This chain links TRBV7-3 with TRBJ1-1; D perhaps matches TRBD1 (5 bases). The sample consisted of PBMCs. The CDR3 protein is CASSLRGGFGVNTEAFF. CDR3 in DNA: TGTGCCAGCAGCTTAAGGGGGGGATTTGGAGTGAACACTGAAGCTTTCTTT.